Following are 10 T cell receptor beta chains from one sample sequenced in a study of shared clonotypes between healthy human individuals. It was CD45RO-negative cells, positively selected for CCR7, that made up naive CD8 cells, with terminally differentiated effector memory CD45RA+ cells excluded. Data came from immunoSEQ multiplex PCR; TCRdb stores just in-frame clones and leaves some out. The sample carries about 2.1 million clones, around 93% recorded once. The sequenced material came from naive CD8+ T cells from PBMCs. These receptors came from a man in his late teens or twenties in good health. Some clones in this sample may be carry-over from other donors' samples.

Notes on this clone: The sample contains more than one DNA sequence encoding this CDR3. This chain's CDR3 is CASSLVENTEAFF. The CDR3 DNA is TGTGCCAGCAGCTTAGTAGAGAACACTGAAGCTTTCTTT. The J gene is TRBJ1-1, the V gene TRBV7-2; no clear D. V was trimmed by 1 base and J by 1 base, leaving 4 bases between them. The CDR3 runs 13 residues. The germline V gene has CDR1 SGHTA and CDR2 FQGNSA.

V usage is TRBV9 and J usage is TRBJ1-2, with D tentatively TRBD1 (5 bases). The germline V and J ends were trimmed by 0 bases and 8 bases, with 11 bases remaining between them. The CDR3 has 13 residues. Per germline, CDR1 SGDLS and CDR2 YYNGEE. The CDR3 DNA sequence: TGTGCCAGCAGCGTAGAGGGGCCGCTGGGCTACACCTTC. Residues: CASSVEGPLGYTF.

As regards this clone: The identical CDR3 is also encoded by other nucleotide sequences in the sample. The rearrangement joins TRBV2 to TRBJ2-7; 8 nucleotides match TRBD1. CDR3 size: 15 residues. CDR1 is SNHLY and CDR2 is FYNNEI in the germline V gene. V shed 2 bases and J 5 bases; nucleotides not matched to a gene: 8. For the CDR3, the DNA is TGTGCCAGCAGTGAAACCGGGACAGGAAGGGACGAGCAGTACTTC. Residues: CASSETGTGRDEQYF.

J is TRBJ2-1 and V is TRBV28; 9 bases align to TRBD2. CDR1 is MDHEN and CDR2 is SYDVKM in the germline V gene. V was pared by 2 bases and J by 5 bases, with 1 base of the junction left unmatched. There are 14 residues in the CDR3. CDR3 loop: CASSLTSGHNEQFF. The CDR3 DNA sequence: TGTGCCAGCAGTTTAACTAGCGGGCACAATGAGCAGTTCTTC.

The rearrangement uses TRBV15 and TRBJ2-7, with 11 nucleotides matching TRBD2. Germline V gene data show CDR1 as LNHNV and CDR2 as YYDKDF (reference sequence). This CDR3 contains 15 residues. J gave up 1 base and V 6 bases, and 5 bases lay outside the gene matches. In DNA, the CDR3 is TGTGCCACCAGTTGGGGACTAGCGGAGTCCTACGAGCAGTACTTC. The encoded protein is CATSWGLAESYEQYF.

The chain joins TRBV4-1 to TRBJ2-7; 8 nucleotides align to TRBD1. CDR3 length equals 16 residues. Germline V gene data show CDR1 as MGHRA and CDR2 as YSYEKL. Trimming removed 3 bases from V and 0 bases from J; junction bases left unmatched: 7. The CDR3 protein is CASSHFGQGSSYEQYF. In DNA, the CDR3 is TGCGCCAGCAGCCATTTCGGACAGGGTAGCTCCTACGAGCAGTACTTC.

The J gene is TRBJ2-1, the V gene TRBV27; no firm D call. Trimming took off 11 bases at V and 7 bases at J, with 12 bases between the two ends. From germline, CDR1 is MNHEY and CDR2 SMNVEV (reference sequence). The CDR3 contains 11 residues. CDR3 sequence reads: CAAGPGNEQFF. The CDR3 DNA sequence: TGTGCCGCCGGACCTGGAAATGAGCAGTTCTTC.

This clone was seen once. This specimen includes other DNA sequences encoding the same CDR3. The chain uses TRBV9 and TRBJ2-7, with 8 bases lining up with TRBD1. Germline V gives CDR1 SGDLS, CDR2 YYNGEE. V was pared by 4 bases and J by 2 bases, with 5 bases of the junction left unmatched. This CDR3 contains 14 residues. The CDR3 loop is CASSPGGDPYEQYF. In DNA, the CDR3 is TGTGCCAGCAGCCCAGGGGGCGATCCCTACGAGCAGTACTTC.

About this clone: The germline gene is not matched at one end of the junction; a read error may be the cause. The rearrangement joins TRBV27 to TRBJ1-5, with TRBD1 matching over 7 bases. The CDR3 consists of 17 residues. Germline V gene sequence: CDR1 MNHEY, CDR2 SMNVEV (reference sequence). The CDR3 DNA sequence: TGTGCCAGCAGCCTACCCGGACAGGCCCGCGGCAAGCAGCCCCAGCATTTT. As protein: CASSLPGQARGKQPQHF.

This chain connects TRBV4-1 to TRBJ2-5; 12 nucleotides match TRBD2. V shed 4 bases and J 4 bases; nucleotides not matched to a gene: 16. This CDR3 contains 19 residues. Per germline, CDR1 MGHRA and CDR2 YSYEKL. The CDR3 loop reads CASSLWVGRLAGEGETQYF. The CDR3 region has the DNA TGCGCCAGCAGCCTCTGGGTGGGCAGACTAGCGGGAGAGGGAGAGACCCAGTACTTC.